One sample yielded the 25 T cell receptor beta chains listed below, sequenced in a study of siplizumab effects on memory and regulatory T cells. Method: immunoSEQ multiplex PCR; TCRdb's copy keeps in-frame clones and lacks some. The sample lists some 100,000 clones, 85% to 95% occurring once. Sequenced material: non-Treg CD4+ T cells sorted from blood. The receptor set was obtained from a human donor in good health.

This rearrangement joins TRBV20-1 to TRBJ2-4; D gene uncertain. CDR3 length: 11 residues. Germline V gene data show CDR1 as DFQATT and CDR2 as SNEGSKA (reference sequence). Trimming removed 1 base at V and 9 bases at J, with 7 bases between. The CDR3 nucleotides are TGCAGTGCTAGAGTTGGCTTCATTCAGTACTTC. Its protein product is CSARVGFIQYF.

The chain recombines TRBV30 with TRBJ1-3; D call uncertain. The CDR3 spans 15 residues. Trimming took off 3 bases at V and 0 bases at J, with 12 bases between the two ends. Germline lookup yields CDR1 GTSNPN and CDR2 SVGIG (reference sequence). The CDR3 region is CAWSAMAYSGNTIYF. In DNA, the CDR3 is TGTGCCTGGAGCGCCATGGCGTACTCTGGAAACACCATATATTTT.

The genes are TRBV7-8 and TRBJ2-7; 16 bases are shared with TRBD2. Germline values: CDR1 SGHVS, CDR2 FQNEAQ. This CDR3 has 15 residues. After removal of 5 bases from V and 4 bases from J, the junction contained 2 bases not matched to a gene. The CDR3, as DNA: TGTGCCAGCAGCCGGGGACTAGCGGGAGGGTACGAGCAGTACTTC. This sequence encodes CASSRGLAGGYEQYF.

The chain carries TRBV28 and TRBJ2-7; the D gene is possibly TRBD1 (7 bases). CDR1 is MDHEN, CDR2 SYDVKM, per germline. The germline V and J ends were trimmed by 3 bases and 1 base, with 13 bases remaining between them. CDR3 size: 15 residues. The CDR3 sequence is CASSLAGGFSYEQYF. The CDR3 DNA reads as TGTGCCAGCAGTTTGGCAGGGGGGTTTTCCTACGAGCAGTACTTC.

CDR3 protein: CAINRDWSTEAFF. CDR3 in DNA: TGTGCCATCAACAGGGATTGGTCCACTGAAGCTTTCTTT. The V gene is TRBV10-3, the J gene TRBJ1-1, with D perhaps TRBD1 (6 bases). The CDR3 runs to 13 residues. Looked up from germline, CDR1 is ENHRY and CDR2 is SYGVKD. The V and J ends lost 7 bases and 4 bases respectively, with 13 bases between them.

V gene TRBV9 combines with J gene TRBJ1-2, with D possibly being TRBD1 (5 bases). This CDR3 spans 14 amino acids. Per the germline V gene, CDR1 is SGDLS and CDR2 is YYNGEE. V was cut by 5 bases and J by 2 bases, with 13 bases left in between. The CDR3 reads CASRKTGRNYGYTF. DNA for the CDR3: TGTGCCAGCAGGAAAACGGGACGGAACTATGGCTACACCTTC.

The CDR3 DNA follows: TGTGCCAGCAGCTTGGTTACAGACTTACTCGGCAATCAGCCCCAGCATTTT. Translating gives CASSLVTDLLGNQPQHF. The J gene is TRBJ1-5, the V gene TRBV5-8; no firm D call. CDR3 length: 17 amino acids. The V and J ends lost 0 bases and 2 bases respectively, with 15 bases between them. From germline, CDR1 is SGHTS and CDR2 YDEGEE.

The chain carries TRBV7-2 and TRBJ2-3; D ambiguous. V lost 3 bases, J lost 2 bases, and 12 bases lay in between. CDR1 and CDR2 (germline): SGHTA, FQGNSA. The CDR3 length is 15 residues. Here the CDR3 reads CASSFDGRNTDTQYF. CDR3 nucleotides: TGTGCCAGCAGCTTCGATGGCAGAAACACAGATACGCAGTATTTT.

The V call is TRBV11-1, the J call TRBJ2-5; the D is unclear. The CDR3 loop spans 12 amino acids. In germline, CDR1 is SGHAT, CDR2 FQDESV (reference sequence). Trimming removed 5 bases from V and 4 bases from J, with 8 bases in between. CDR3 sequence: CASSTSVETQYF. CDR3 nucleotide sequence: TGTGCCAGCAGCACCTCGGTAGAGACCCAGTACTTC.

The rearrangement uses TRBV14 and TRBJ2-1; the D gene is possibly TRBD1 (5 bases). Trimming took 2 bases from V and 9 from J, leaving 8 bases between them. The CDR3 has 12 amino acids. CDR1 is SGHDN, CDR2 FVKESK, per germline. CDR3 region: CASSQTGVEQFF. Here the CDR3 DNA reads TGTGCCAGCAGCCAAACAGGAGTTGAGCAGTTCTTC.

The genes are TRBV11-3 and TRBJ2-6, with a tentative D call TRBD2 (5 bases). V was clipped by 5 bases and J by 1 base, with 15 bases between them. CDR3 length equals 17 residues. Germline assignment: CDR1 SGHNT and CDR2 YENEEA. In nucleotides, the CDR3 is TGTGCCAGCAGCCGAACGGCCGGCGGGTCTGGGGCCAACGTCCTGACTTTC. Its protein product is CASSRTAGGSGANVLTF.

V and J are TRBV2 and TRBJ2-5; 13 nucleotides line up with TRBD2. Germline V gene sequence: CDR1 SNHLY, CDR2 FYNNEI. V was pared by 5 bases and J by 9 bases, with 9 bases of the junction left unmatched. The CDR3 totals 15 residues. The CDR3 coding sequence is TGTGCCAGCAGTTCCGGGACTAGCGGGGTTTGGTCCCAGTACTTC. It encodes CASSSGTSGVWSQYF.

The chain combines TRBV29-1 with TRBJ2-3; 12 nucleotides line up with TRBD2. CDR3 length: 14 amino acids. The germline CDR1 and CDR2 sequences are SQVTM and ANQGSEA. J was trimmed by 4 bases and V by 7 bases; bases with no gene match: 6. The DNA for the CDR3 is TGCAGCGGGCTAGCGGGAGGGGGGGCAGATACGCAGTATTTT. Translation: CSGLAGGGADTQYF.

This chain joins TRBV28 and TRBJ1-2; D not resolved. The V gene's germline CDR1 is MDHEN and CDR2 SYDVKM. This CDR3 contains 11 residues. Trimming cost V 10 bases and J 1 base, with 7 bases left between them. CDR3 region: CATNFNYGYTF. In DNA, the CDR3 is TGTGCCACCAACTTTAACTATGGCTACACCTTC.

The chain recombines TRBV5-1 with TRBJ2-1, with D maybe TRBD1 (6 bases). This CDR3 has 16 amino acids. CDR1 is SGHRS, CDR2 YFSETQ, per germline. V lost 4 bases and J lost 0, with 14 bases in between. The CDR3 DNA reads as TGCGCCAGCAGCCTACAGGGACCCTACTCCTACAATGAGCAGTTCTTC. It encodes CASSLQGPYSYNEQFF.

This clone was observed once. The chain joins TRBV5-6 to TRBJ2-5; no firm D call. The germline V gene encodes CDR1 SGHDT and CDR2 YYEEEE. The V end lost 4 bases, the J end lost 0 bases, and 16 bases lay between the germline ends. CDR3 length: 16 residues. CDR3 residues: CASSRNYYLYQETQYF. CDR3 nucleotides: TGTGCCAGCAGCCGAAATTACTACCTGTACCAAGAGACCCAGTACTTC. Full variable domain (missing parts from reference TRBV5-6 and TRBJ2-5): DAGVTQSPTHLIKTRGQQVTLRCSPKSGHDTVSWYQQALGQGPQFIFQYYEEEERQRGNFPDRFSGHQFPNYSSELNVNALLLGDSALYLCASSRNYYLYQETQYFGPGTRLLVL.

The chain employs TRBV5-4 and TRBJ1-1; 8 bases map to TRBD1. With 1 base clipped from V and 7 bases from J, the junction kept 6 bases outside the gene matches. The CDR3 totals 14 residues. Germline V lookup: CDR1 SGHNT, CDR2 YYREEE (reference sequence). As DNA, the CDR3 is TGTGCCAGCAGCTTGTCAGGGGGCTCATTTGAAGCTTTCTTT. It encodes CASSLSGGSFEAFF.

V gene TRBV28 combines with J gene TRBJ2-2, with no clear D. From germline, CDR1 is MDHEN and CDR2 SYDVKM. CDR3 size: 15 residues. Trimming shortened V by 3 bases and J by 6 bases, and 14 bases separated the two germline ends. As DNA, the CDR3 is TGTGCCAGCAGTTTTTCGGCGTACAAGGCCGGGGAGCTGTTTTTT. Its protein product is CASSFSAYKAGELFF.

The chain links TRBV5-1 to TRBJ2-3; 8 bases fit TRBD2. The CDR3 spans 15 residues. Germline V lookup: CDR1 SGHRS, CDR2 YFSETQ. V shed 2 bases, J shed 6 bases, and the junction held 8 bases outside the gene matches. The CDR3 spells CASSFLAGPRDTQYF. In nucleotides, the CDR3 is TGCGCCAGCAGCTTCTTAGCGGGGCCCCGGGATACGCAGTATTTT.

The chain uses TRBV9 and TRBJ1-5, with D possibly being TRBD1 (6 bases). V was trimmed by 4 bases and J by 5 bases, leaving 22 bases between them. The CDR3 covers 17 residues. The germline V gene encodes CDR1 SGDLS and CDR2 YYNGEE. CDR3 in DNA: TGTGCCAGCAGCCCAGGGGTAGGGTGGCAGCAAGATCAGCCCCAGCATTTT. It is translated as CASSPGVGWQQDQPQHF.

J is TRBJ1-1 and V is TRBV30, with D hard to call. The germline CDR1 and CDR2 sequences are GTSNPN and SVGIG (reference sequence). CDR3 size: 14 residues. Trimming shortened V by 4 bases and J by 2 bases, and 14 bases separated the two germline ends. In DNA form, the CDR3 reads TGTGCCTGGATTTCCGGGGTCCTAAACACTGAAGCTTTCTTT. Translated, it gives CAWISGVLNTEAFF.

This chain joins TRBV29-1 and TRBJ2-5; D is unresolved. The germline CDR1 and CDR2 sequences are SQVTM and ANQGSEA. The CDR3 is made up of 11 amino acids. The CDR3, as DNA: TGCAGTGCTGACCGGGCCGAGACCCAGTACTTC. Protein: CSADRAETQYF. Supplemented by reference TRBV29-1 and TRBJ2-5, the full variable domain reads SAVISQKPSRDICQRGTSLTIQCQVDSQVTMMFWYRQQPGQSLTLIATANQGSEATYESGFVIDKFPISRPNLTFSTLTVSNMSPEDSSIYLCSADRAETQYFGPGTRLLVL.

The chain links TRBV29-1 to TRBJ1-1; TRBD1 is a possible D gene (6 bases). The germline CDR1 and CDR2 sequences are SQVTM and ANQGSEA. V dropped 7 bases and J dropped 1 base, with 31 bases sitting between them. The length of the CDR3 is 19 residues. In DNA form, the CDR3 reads TGCAGCGCATCTCAGGGAGCTAGGACAGTTTCCCCACCGAACACTGAAGCTTTCTTT. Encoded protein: CSASQGARTVSPPNTEAFF.

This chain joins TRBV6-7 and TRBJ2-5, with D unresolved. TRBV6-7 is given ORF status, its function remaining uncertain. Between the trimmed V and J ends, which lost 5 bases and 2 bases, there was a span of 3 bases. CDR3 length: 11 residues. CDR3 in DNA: TGTGCCAGCAGTCAGCAAGAGACCCAGTACTTC. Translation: CASSQQETQYF.

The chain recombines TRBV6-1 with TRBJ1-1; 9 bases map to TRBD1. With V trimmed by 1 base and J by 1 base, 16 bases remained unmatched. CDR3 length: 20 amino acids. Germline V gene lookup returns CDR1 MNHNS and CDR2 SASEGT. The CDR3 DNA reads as TGTGCCAGCAGTGAAGTCTTTCTCACCGGGACAGGGTCAACGAACACTGAAGCTTTCTTT. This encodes CASSEVFLTGTGSTNTEAFF.